Listed here are 22 T cell receptor beta chains from one sample, sequenced in a study of spatial heterogeneity in lung cancer. Overall study results and limits: Mutation counts in tumors were tracked by counts of expanded intratumoral alpha and beta TCRs.

Which antigens these TCRs recognize remains unknown. MiXCR, applied by TCRdb to the 5' RACE reads, yields one record per CDR3 protein. The sample carries some 7,000 distinct CDR3 sequences, 11% to 15% recorded once. The time point denotes: sample taken at primary tumor resection. This material consisted of lung tumor tissue, taken at surgery. The receptors were gathered from a female donor with early-stage non-small cell lung cancer.

By its share, this clonotype is medium-sized. V gene TRBV4-3 combines with J gene TRBJ1-1, with D possibly matching TRBD1 (5 bases). The V gene lost 4 bases and the J gene lost 2 bases, with 14 bases spanning the gap. CDR1 and CDR2 (germline): LGHNA, YSLEER. This CDR3 has 15 residues. CDR3 region: CASSREYGANTEAFF. The CDR3 coding sequence is TGCGCCAGCAGCCGAGAGTACGGGGCTAACACTGAAGCTTTCTTT.

This clonotype was counted at least ten times. J is TRBJ2-3 and V is TRBV30, with D possibly being TRBD2 (6 bases). The V gene lost 5 bases and the J gene lost 2 bases, with 11 bases spanning the gap. The CDR3 is 13 amino acids. Germline values: CDR1 GTSNPN, CDR2 SVGIG (reference sequence). The CDR3 nucleotides are TGTGCCTGGCATCGGGGACTCACAGATACGCAGTATTTT. Translated: CAWHRGLTDTQYF.

The chain joins TRBV20-1 to TRBJ2-3; D ambiguous. Germline values: CDR1 DFQATT, CDR2 SNEGSKA (reference sequence). This CDR3 contains 12 residues. Trimming took 5 bases from V and 6 from J, leaving 12 bases between them. The CDR3, as DNA: TGCAGTGCTTCGCCACTGGCGGATACGCAGTATTTT. This encodes CSASPLADTQYF.

This clonotype was seen at least ten times. The V and J genes are TRBV20-1 and TRBJ1-2; D not resolved. Trimming cost V 6 bases and J 3 bases, with 11 bases left between them. This CDR3 has 12 residues. The germline gives CDR1 DFQATT, CDR2 SNEGSKA (reference sequence). The CDR3 sequence is CSAKTDYYGYTF. The CDR3 coding sequence is TGCAGTGCCAAAACAGACTACTATGGCTACACCTTC.

This clonotype is medium-sized in the sample. The chain recombines TRBV10-3 with TRBJ2-1; tentatively, D is TRBD1 or TRBD2 (5 bases each). This CDR3 has 17 residues. Trimming left V 0 bases short and J 6 bases short, with 18 bases between. Germline assignment: CDR1 ENHRY and CDR2 SYGVKD. DNA for the CDR3: TGTGCCATCAGTGAGTCGATACTAGGGACCCCGCGCAATGAGCAGTTCTTC. Its translation is CAISESILGTPRNEQFF.

The chain combines TRBV29-1 with TRBJ2-5, with 9 bases matching TRBD2. CDR3 size: 14 residues. J lost 5 bases, V lost 7 bases, and 11 bases had no gene match. Germline V gives CDR1 SQVTM, CDR2 ANQGSEA. Here the CDR3 reads CSGGLAGGFETQYF. CDR3 nucleotide sequence: TGCAGCGGGGGACTAGCCGGGGGTTTTGAGACCCAGTACTTC.

By its share, this clonotype is medium-sized. V and J are TRBV7-8 and TRBJ2-1, with D possibly matching TRBD1 (6 bases). Trimming took off 6 bases at V and 6 bases at J, with 18 bases between the two ends. The CDR3 sequence is 15 residues long. CDR1 is SGHVS, CDR2 FQNEAQ, per germline. The DNA for the CDR3 is TGTGCCAGCAGTACAGGGACGTCGCGGGCCAATGAGCAGTTCTTC. Its protein product is CASSTGTSRANEQFF. Drawing the rest from reference TRBV7-8 and TRBJ2-1, the complete variable domain is GAGVSQSPRYKVAKRGQDVALRCDPISGHVSLFWYQQALGQGPEFLTYFQNEAQLDKSGLPSDRFFAERPEGSVSTLKIQRTQQEDSAVYLCASSTGTSRANEQFFGPGTRLTVL.

This clonotype is labeled medium-sized. The rearrangement links TRBV5-6 to TRBJ1-5; D is uncertain. The germline V gene has CDR1 SGHDT and CDR2 YYEEEE. The CDR3 is made up of 12 amino acids. Trimming removed 4 bases at V and 7 bases at J, with 9 bases between. Written as DNA, the CDR3 is TGTGCCAGCAGCCACTCTGGACAGCCCCAGCATTTT. This codes for CASSHSGQPQHF.

This clonotype was seen many times. The chain links TRBV7-9 to TRBJ2-3; D is possibly TRBD1 or TRBD2 (6 bases each). CDR3 length: 15 residues. Germline CDR1 is SEHNR and CDR2 is FQNEAQ (reference sequence). V was clipped by 3 bases and J by 2 bases, with 12 bases between them. Here the CDR3 reads CASSFRGRITDTQYF. Written as DNA, the CDR3 is TGTGCCAGCAGCTTTCGGGGGCGTATCACAGATACGCAGTATTTT. The full variable domain, completed using reference TRBV7-9 and TRBJ2-3, is DTGVSQNPRHKITKRGQNVTFRCDPISEHNRLYWYRQTLGQGPEFLTYFQNEAQLEKSRLLSDRFSAERPKGSFSTLEIQRTEQGDSAMYLCASSFRGRITDTQYFGPGTRLTVL.

The chain combines TRBV4-1 with TRBJ2-3; D not certain. V was clipped by 4 bases and J by 5 bases, with 16 bases between them. This CDR3 has 15 residues. The germline CDR1 and CDR2 sequences are MGHRA and YSYEKL. Written as DNA, the CDR3 is TGCGCCAGCAGCCTCCAGACGTTCGTAGGAGATACGCAGTATTTT. Its protein is CASSLQTFVGDTQYF.

This clonotype was detected ten times or more. V is TRBV7-8 and J is TRBJ2-3; weak D call: TRBD1 (5 bases). V lost 1 base, J lost 7 bases, and 12 bases lay in between. This CDR3 region has 14 residues. Germline V lookup: CDR1 SGHVS, CDR2 FQNEAQ. This CDR3 is CASSLGTGPNTQYF. The CDR3 bases are TGTGCCAGCAGCTTAGGAACAGGTCCAAATACGCAGTATTTT.

This clonotype was picked up many times. V gene TRBV2 combines with J gene TRBJ1-4; a weak D match, TRBD1 (6 bases). The V gene lost 6 bases and the J gene lost 0 bases, with 11 bases spanning the gap. The CDR3 covers 15 residues. CDR1 and CDR2 (germline): SNHLY, FYNNEI. CDR3 loop: CASRPPGATNEKLFF. The CDR3 DNA reads TGTGCCAGCAGGCCCCCAGGGGCAACTAATGAAAAACTGTTTTTT.

CDR3 DNA sequence: TGTGCCAGCAGCTTAGAGCGGGGCAATGAGCAGTTCTTC. The encoded protein is CASSLERGNEQFF. This rearrangement joins TRBV11-2 to TRBJ2-1, with TRBD2 as a possible D gene (6 bases). The ends were cut back, 0 bases at V and 6 bases at J, with 6 bases in the middle. The CDR3 is 13 residues long. Germline CDR1 reads SGHAT; CDR2 reads FQNNGV.

This sequence joins TRBV24-1 and TRBJ2-1, with 7 nucleotides matching TRBD2. V lost 9 bases, J lost 8 bases, and 6 bases stayed unmatched. Germline V gene sequence: CDR1 KGHDR, CDR2 SFDVKD. This CDR3 has 12 amino acids. Written as DNA, the CDR3 is TGTGCCACCCGGGGAGCGGGATATGAGCAGTTCTTC. It codes for CATRGAGYEQFF.

By frequency in the sample, this clonotype is medium-sized. The chain uses TRBV20-1 and TRBJ1-5, with D hard to call. CDR1 is DFQATT, CDR2 SNEGSKA, per germline (reference sequence). CDR3 length equals 12 residues. Trimming shortened V by 0 bases and J by 5 bases, and 5 bases separated the two germline ends. DNA for the CDR3: TGCAGTGCTAGAGAAGTTTATCAGCCCCAGCATTTT. It translates to CSAREVYQPQHF.

Ten or more counts support this clonotype. The CDR3 DNA reads as TGTGCCAGCAGCCAATCTCCTCTTAGCGGGGGTTGGGATGAGCAGTACTTC. Its protein product is CASSQSPLSGGWDEQYF. The chain has TRBV4-2 and TRBJ2-7, with 9 bases matching TRBD2. The V gene's germline CDR1 is LGHNA and CDR2 YNFKEQ. The CDR3 sequence is 17 residues long. V shed 2 bases, J shed 7 bases, and the junction held 15 bases outside the gene matches.

By sample share, this clonotype is medium-sized. The rearrangement joins TRBV7-9 to TRBJ2-3; D is unclear. The V gene's germline CDR1 is SEHNR and CDR2 FQNEAQ (reference sequence). Trimming left V 3 bases short and J 2 bases short, with 9 bases between. The CDR3 covers 14 residues. In DNA, the CDR3 is TGTGCCAGCAGCTTGGGGTGGGACACAGATACGCAGTATTTT. It yields the protein CASSLGWDTDTQYF. The full variable domain, with the rest looked up from reference TRBV7-9 and TRBJ2-3, is DTGVSQNPRHKITKRGQNVTFRCDPISEHNRLYWYRQTLGQGPEFLTYFQNEAQLEKSRLLSDRFSAERPKGSFSTLEIQRTEQGDSAMYLCASSLGWDTDTQYFGPGTRLTVL.

This clonotype appeared many times. V and J are TRBV29-1 and TRBJ2-5; TRBD1 agrees at 7 bases. V lost 1 base to trimming and J lost 2 bases; unmatched junction nucleotides: 1. Germline loops: CDR1 SQVTM, CDR2 ANQGSEA. CDR3 length: 13 amino acids. The CDR3 DNA sequence: TGCAGCGTTGAAGGGGGACAGCAAGAGACCCAGTACTTC. The encoded protein is CSVEGGQQETQYF.

In this sample, this clonotype is medium-sized (0.01 to 0.1%). The V gene is TRBV2, the J gene TRBJ2-4; D gene unclear. Germline V lookup: CDR1 SNHLY, CDR2 FYNNEI. Trimming removed 4 bases from V and 0 bases from J, with 10 bases in between. The CDR3 totals 15 residues. The CDR3: CASSGWDLAKNIQYF. CDR3 DNA sequence: TGTGCCAGCAGTGGTTGGGATTTAGCCAAAAACATTCAGTACTTC.

This clonotype has a count of ten or more. This chain joins TRBV10-3 and TRBJ2-1; the D call may be TRBD1 or TRBD2 (5 bases each). The germline CDR1 and CDR2 sequences are ENHRY and SYGVKD. Trimming stripped 3 bases from V and 5 bases from J, with 17 bases between. The CDR3 contains 16 residues. The CDR3 bases are TGTGCCATCAGTGAAGGTGGGGACGGAGAAAACAATGAGCAGTTCTTC. Residues: CAISEGGDGENNEQFF.

A few counts support this clonotype. The rearrangement links TRBV4-2 to TRBJ1-2, with D unresolved. CDR1 LGHNA and CDR2 YNFKEQ come from the germline V gene. Trimming left V 4 bases short and J 10 bases short, with 10 bases between. The CDR3 sequence is 11 residues long. In nucleotides, the CDR3 is TGTGCCAGCAGCCGAGGAGATTACTACACCTTC. Translating gives CASSRGDYYTF.

The V and J genes are TRBV18 and TRBJ2-7; tentatively, D is TRBD2 (6 bases). Trimming took 3 bases from V and 5 from J, leaving 20 bases between them. Germline CDR1 reads KGHSH; CDR2 reads LQKENI. This CDR3 has 16 amino acids. The CDR3 loop is CASSPAGQNFRNEQYF. The CDR3 nucleotides are TGTGCCAGCTCACCGGCGGGGCAGAACTTCAGGAACGAGCAGTACTTC.